The clone carrying this T cell receptor (beta chain) was found many times. As yet, its antigen is unknown. The sample comes from a study of T cells in Graves' hyperthyroidism and ophthalmopathy. Findings and limits, study-wide: Researchers found most expanded thyroid clonotypes above 0.001 in blood as well. The model anticipated ophthalmopathy a median about six months pre-onset.

The CDR3 is 14 amino acids. Looked up from germline, CDR1 is MNHEY and CDR2 is SVGEGT. The trim removed 6 bases at V and 4 bases at J, leaving 8 bases unmatched. There were TCR beta CDR3 regions amplified from RNA transcripts. The TCR CDR3 was amplified in a first-round RT-PCR using the HTBI primer set. TCRdb re-called the multiplex PCR reads with MiXCR, one entry per CDR3 protein. The top ten hold about 4.5% of the sample, which has approximately 610,000 distinct CDR3 sequences, over 12% seen once. Isolation of PBMCs was performed on about 9.9 ml fresh peripheral blood. This receptor was identified in a woman in her forties with Graves' ophthalmopathy. Sequencing input: blood. V usage is TRBV6-2 or TRBV6-3 and J usage is TRBJ1-1; 7 bases fit TRBD1. Here the CDR3 reads CASRLTGLSTEAFF. The CDR3 DNA reads TGTGCCAGCAGATTGACAGGGCTCAGCACTGAAGCTTTCTTT.